This passage covers 29 T cell receptor beta chains from one sample sequenced in a study of T cell responses to AZD1222 COVID-19 vaccine. Sequencing used immunoSEQ multiplex PCR; TCRdb keeps in-frame clones, though not all of them. In the table there are about 140,000 clones, roughly 80% of which are singletons. The material was peripheral blood, obtained on day 0 of AZD1222 vaccination. These receptors were obtained from an adult in good health.

CDR3 region: CASSEQGDRGSEAFF. The DNA of the CDR3 is TGTGCCAGCAGTGAACAAGGTGACAGGGGATCTGAAGCTTTCTTT. The chain is built from TRBV6-1 and TRBJ1-1; 8 bases are shared with TRBD1. The CDR3 is 15 amino acids. V lost 2 bases, J lost 6 bases, and 8 bases stayed unmatched. Per the germline V gene, CDR1 is MNHNS and CDR2 is SASEGT.

The V and J genes are TRBV4-1 and TRBJ1-2, with 7 bases lining up with TRBD1. After removal of 0 bases from V and 4 bases from J, the junction contained 8 bases not matched to a gene. The CDR3 runs 16 residues. From germline, CDR1 is MGHRA and CDR2 YSYEKL. CDR3 residues: CASSQDPQTGSYGYTF. CDR3 sequence (DNA): TGCGCCAGCAGCCAAGACCCTCAGACAGGGAGCTATGGCTACACCTTC.

The rearrangement uses TRBV28 and TRBJ1-1, with a tentative D call TRBD1 (5 bases). The V end was cut by 6 bases, the J end by 0 bases, with 11 bases between. Germline CDR1 reads MDHEN; CDR2 reads SYDVKM. This CDR3 comprises 14 residues. The CDR3 sequence is CASSPGILNTEAFF. The CDR3 DNA is TGTGCCAGCAGCCCAGGGATCCTGAACACTGAAGCTTTCTTT.

The chain employs TRBV19 and TRBJ1-4, with 8 nucleotides matching TRBD1. CDR3 length: 15 amino acids. V lost 6 bases, J lost 8 bases, and 11 bases stayed unmatched. The V gene's germline CDR1 is LNHDA and CDR2 SQIVND (reference sequence). CDR3 sequence: CASRPDRGLREKLFF. The DNA for the CDR3 is TGTGCCAGTAGGCCTGACAGGGGATTGCGGGAAAAACTGTTTTTT.

This sequence joins TRBV6-1 and TRBJ2-3; 8 nucleotides agree with TRBD2. The CDR3 is 17 residues long. With 0 bases clipped from V and 2 bases from J, the junction kept 7 bases outside the gene matches. CDR1 MNHNS and CDR2 SASEGT come from the germline V gene. CDR3 sequence reads: CASSEARLAGNTDTQYF. CDR3 nucleotides: TGTGCCAGCAGTGAAGCACGGCTAGCGGGTAACACAGATACGCAGTATTTT.

V and J are TRBV25-1 and TRBJ1-1; TRBD1 agrees at 7 bases. CDR1 is MGHDK and CDR2 is SYGVNS in the germline V gene. V lost 5 bases, J lost 4 bases, and 4 bases stayed unmatched. CDR3 length: 13 residues. The CDR3 nucleotides read TGTGCCAGCAGTCACGGGACAGCCACTGAAGCTTTCTTT. This codes for CASSHGTATEAFF.

This chain joins TRBV9 and TRBJ2-3; no clear D gene. Germline loops: CDR1 SGDLS, CDR2 YYNGEE. The CDR3 sequence is 12 residues long. Between the trimmed V and J ends, which lost 4 bases and 4 bases, there was a span of 7 bases. The CDR3 spells CASSSLPDTQYF. Written as DNA, the CDR3 is TGTGCCAGCAGCTCCCTTCCAGATACGCAGTATTTT. Looking up the rest from reference TRBV9 and TRBJ2-3 gives the full variable domain: DSGVTQTPKHLITATGQRVTLRCSPRSGDLSVYWYQQSLDQGLQFLIQYYNGEERAKGNILERFSAQQFPDLHSELNLSSLELGDSALYFCASSSLPDTQYFGPGTRLTVL.

The J gene is TRBJ1-4, the V gene TRBV3-1 (or the pseudogene TRBV3-2); D is unclear. The CDR3 sequence is 15 residues long. The V gene lost 1 base and the J gene lost 7 bases, with 13 bases spanning the gap. CDR1 and CDR2 (germline): LGHDT, YNNKEL (reference sequence). CDR3 amino acids: CASSQGQPRTEKLFF. The CDR3 coding sequence is TGTGCCAGCAGCCAAGGGCAGCCCCGCACTGAAAAACTGTTTTTT.

This clone appeared a few times. The rearrangement uses TRBV23-1 and TRBJ1-1, with TRBD1 as a possible D gene (6 bases). TRBV23-1 is recorded as an ORF, its role being uncertain. CDR3 length: 16 amino acids. Trimming pared 3 bases from V and 1 base from J, leaving 15 bases between. The CDR3 protein is CASSQYGQFQNTEAFF. CDR3 DNA: TGCGCCAGCAGTCAGTATGGACAGTTTCAGAACACTGAAGCTTTCTTT.

V and J are TRBV29-1 and TRBJ1-1; D is ambiguous. Germline loops: CDR1 SQVTM, CDR2 ANQGSEA. This CDR3 spans 10 amino acids. V gave up 7 bases and J gave up 7 bases, with 10 bases separating them. CDR3 sequence: CSAVVSEAFF. The CDR3 DNA reads TGCAGCGCCGTAGTAAGTGAAGCTTTCTTT.

The chain couples TRBV28 to TRBJ1-5; D gene ambiguous. The CDR3 length is 16 residues. V was shortened by 8 bases and J by 3 bases, with 20 bases between the two germline ends. The germline V gene has CDR1 MDHEN and CDR2 SYDVKM. CDR3 DNA: TGTGCCAGCCGAGTTTATGGGGTGGGAGACAATCAGCCCCAGCATTTT. It translates to CASRVYGVGDNQPQHF.

The V gene is TRBV3-1 (or the pseudogene TRBV3-2), the J gene TRBJ2-3; weak D call: TRBD2 (5 bases). The CDR3 spans 15 residues. V was clipped by 4 bases and J by 2 bases, with 13 bases between them. CDR1 is LGHDT and CDR2 is YNNKEL in the germline V gene (reference sequence). The CDR3 here is CASSLGGSLTDTQYF. CDR3 bases: TGTGCCAGCAGCCTCGGTGGGAGTCTCACAGATACGCAGTATTTT.

The chain links TRBV19 to TRBJ1-2; possibly TRBD1 for D (5 bases). CDR1 and CDR2 from the germline V gene are LNHDA and SQIVND (reference sequence). V was shortened by 9 bases and J by 0 bases, with 17 bases between the two germline ends. CDR3 length: 15 amino acids. CDR3 nucleotides: TGTGCCAGCAAAGGGGCCTCTCGGTCTAACTATGGCTACACCTTC. Translating gives CASKGASRSNYGYTF.

The V and J genes are TRBV7-2 and TRBJ1-3; 7 bases fit TRBD1. The J segment lost 0 bases and the V segment lost 8 bases, leaving 10 bases of the junction unmatched. The CDR3 consists of 16 residues. Germline CDR1 SGHTA, CDR2 FQGNSA. Here the CDR3 DNA reads TGTGCCAGCGGTCTACAGGGGCCGTTCTCTGGAAACACCATATATTTT. Amino acid sequence: CASGLQGPFSGNTIYF.

This chain uses TRBV5-4 with TRBJ1-1; no clear D. The CDR3 totals 13 residues. V was pared by 2 bases and J by 2 bases, with 7 bases between. Germline V lookup: CDR1 SGHNT, CDR2 YYREEE (reference sequence). The DNA of the CDR3 is TGTGCCAGCAGCTTTGTTCTAAACACTGAAGCTTTCTTT. Translating it yields CASSFVLNTEAFF.

This sequence joins TRBV6-5 and TRBJ2-5, with D perhaps TRBD1 or TRBD2 (6 bases each). The germline V and J ends were trimmed by 8 bases and 0 bases, with 13 bases remaining between them. Germline assignment: CDR1 MNHEY and CDR2 SVGAGI. CDR3 size: 14 residues. CDR3 nucleotide sequence: TGTGCCAGCCCCTTGGAGGGGGACCAAGAGACCCAGTACTTC. Its translation: CASPLEGDQETQYF.

V gene TRBV28 combines with J gene TRBJ1-1, with D perhaps matching TRBD1 (5 bases). V shed 5 bases and J shed 1 base, with 11 bases lying between them. Germline CDR1 MDHEN, CDR2 SYDVKM. The CDR3 has 14 amino acids. The CDR3: CASSPGTQNTEAFF. Written as DNA, the CDR3 is TGTGCCAGCAGTCCCGGGACCCAGAACACTGAAGCTTTCTTT.

The chain combines TRBV19 with TRBJ2-5, with D possibly TRBD1 on 5 matching bases. CDR1 LNHDA and CDR2 SQIVND come from the germline V gene (reference sequence). The V gene lost 4 bases and the J gene lost 5 bases, with 14 bases spanning the gap. This CDR3 is 14 amino acids long. The CDR3 region has the DNA TGTGCCAGTAGTACCTCCCGGGCAGGGGAGACCCAGTACTTC. Its protein product is CASSTSRAGETQYF.

The chain employs TRBV11-2 and TRBJ2-1, with 11 bases fitting TRBD2. The CDR3 runs to 16 residues. Per the germline V gene, CDR1 is SGHAT and CDR2 is FQNNGV. Losses at the gene ends were 3 bases for V and 0 bases for J; bases not matched to a gene: 1. The CDR3 is CASSFLAGGSYNEQFF. In nucleotides, the CDR3 is TGTGCCAGCAGCTTCCTAGCGGGGGGCTCCTACAATGAGCAGTTCTTC.

The chain joins TRBV7-2 to TRBJ2-7, with D possibly being TRBD2 (5 bases). The CDR3 contains 14 residues. Germline CDR1 SGHTA, CDR2 FQGNSA. V shed 4 bases and J shed 2 bases, with 12 bases lying between them. The CDR3 reads CASSSGLPTYEQYF. For the CDR3, the DNA is TGTGCCAGCAGCTCAGGACTGCCTACCTACGAGCAGTACTTC.

This chain uses TRBV5-1 with TRBJ2-3; 7 nucleotides match TRBD2. J lost 2 bases, V lost 0 bases, and 3 bases had no gene match. Per the germline V gene, CDR1 is SGHRS and CDR2 is YFSETQ. This CDR3 is 15 amino acids long. The CDR3 sequence is CASSLGSGTTDTQYF. CDR3 DNA: TGCGCCAGCAGCTTGGGGAGCGGGACCACAGATACGCAGTATTTT.

The chain has TRBV19 and TRBJ1-1; no definite D call. The CDR3 loop spans 14 amino acids. From germline, CDR1 is LNHDA and CDR2 SQIVND (reference sequence). V lost 7 bases and J 1 base, leaving 13 bases between the germline ends. CDR3 protein: CASTPVGGNTEAFF. The CDR3 DNA reads as TGTGCCAGTACCCCCGTTGGAGGGAACACTGAAGCTTTCTTT.

The V call is TRBV28, the J call TRBJ1-5; D might be TRBD1 (6 bases). V was trimmed by 5 bases and J by 1 base, leaving 18 bases between them. This CDR3 spans 17 amino acids. CDR1 and CDR2 from the germline V gene are MDHEN and SYDVKM. CDR3 protein: CASSGTNRVRSNQPQHF. In nucleotides, the CDR3 is TGTGCCAGCAGTGGAACTAACAGGGTAAGGAGCAATCAGCCCCAGCATTTT.

This clone has a single count. The CDR3 coding sequence is TGCGCCAGCCGCGGATCGACCAGCGGGGGGATCTCCTACAATGAGCAGTTCTTC. This codes for CASRGSTSGGISYNEQFF. This chain uses TRBV5-1 with TRBJ2-1; 9 nucleotides align to TRBD2. V shed 7 bases and J 0 bases; nucleotides not matched to a gene: 14. The CDR3 runs to 18 residues. Germline V gives CDR1 SGHRS, CDR2 YFSETQ. The complete variable domain, with remaining parts taken from reference TRBV5-1 and TRBJ2-1, reads KAGVTQTPRYLIKTRGQQVTLSCSPISGHRSVSWYQQTPGQGLQFLFEYFSETQRNKGNFPGRFSGRQFSNSRSEMNVSTLELGDSALYLCASRGSTSGGISYNEQFFGPGTRLTVL.

The gene calls are TRBV3-1 (or the pseudogene TRBV3-2) and TRBJ1-2; no clear D gene. There are 13 residues in the CDR3. The V end lost 2 bases, the J end lost 3 bases, and 7 bases lay between the germline ends. The germline V gene encodes CDR1 LGHDT and CDR2 YNNKEL (reference sequence). CDR3 DNA sequence: TGTGCCAGCAGCCAATACAAGGACTATGGCTACACCTTC. The encoded protein is CASSQYKDYGYTF.

The chain uses TRBV6-1 and TRBJ1-3, with D uncertain. CDR3 length equals 16 residues. Trimming pared 2 bases from V and 0 bases from J, leaving 11 bases between. Germline V lookup: CDR1 MNHNS, CDR2 SASEGT. The CDR3 sequence: CASSETRRYSGNTIYF. The CDR3 DNA reads TGTGCCAGCAGTGAAACACGAAGATACTCTGGAAACACCATATATTTT.

The chain links TRBV2 to TRBJ1-1; 7 positions agree with TRBD1. The CDR3 length is 14 residues. The trim removed 5 bases at V and 5 bases at J, leaving 8 bases unmatched. Germline CDR1 reads SNHLY; CDR2 reads FYNNEI. In DNA, the CDR3 is TGTGCCAGCAGTCTCAGGGGGGGGTCAACTGAAGCTTTCTTT. It yields the protein CASSLRGGSTEAFF.

This rearrangement joins TRBV28 to TRBJ2-1; D tentatively fits TRBD1 or TRBD2 (5 bases each). Germline V gives CDR1 MDHEN, CDR2 SYDVKM. The V end lost 6 bases, the J end lost 8 bases, and 17 bases lay between the germline ends. The CDR3 runs to 14 residues. CDR3 coding DNA: TGTGCCAGCAGCTCCTTCGAGGGGATGGATGAGCAGTTCTTC. As protein: CASSSFEGMDEQFF. Supplemented by reference TRBV28 and TRBJ2-1, the full variable domain reads DVKVTQSSRYLVKRTGEKVFLECVQDMDHENMFWYRQDPGLGLRLIYFSYDVKMKEKGDIPEGYSVSREKKERFSLILESASTNQTSMYLCASSSFEGMDEQFFGPGTRLTVL.

This clone was counted a single time. The chain recombines TRBV6-5 with TRBJ1-1; D gene ambiguous. CDR1 and CDR2 from the germline V gene are MNHEY and SVGAGI. This CDR3 region has 15 residues. V shed 7 bases and J shed 1 base, with 16 bases lying between them. CDR3 nucleotides: TGTGCCAGCACCGAACGACGGAGGCCGAACACTGAAGCTTTCTTT. It specifies CASTERRRPNTEAFF.